These T cell receptor beta chains were read from a single sample in a study of beta chain features in type 1 diabetes. The protocol was immunoSEQ multiplex PCR, while the TCRdb copy is restricted to in-frame clones and leaves out a portion. The table has approximately 150,000 clones, about 13% seen once. The sequenced sample was central memory CD4+ T cells from blood. The receptors were sampled from a man aged 18 to 35 with type 1 diabetes. Each CDR3 is given with its conserved first and last residue.

V gene,CDR3 length,CDR3 protein
TRBV27,15,CASSSAVGANYGYTF
TRBV10-3,15,CAISGGRQFHTEAFF
TRBV5-5,15,CASSLSGTANTEAFF
TRBV10-1,15,CARKTQRLAKNIQYF
TRBV15,13,CATSRDLTGGYYF
TRBV30,12,CAWSGSAYEQYF
TRBV27,13,CSTGATRDTEAFF
TRBV6-5,11,CARSGSPEAFF
TRBV29-1,12,CSVEDRSGQQFF
TRBV6-1,13,CASRSDRNTEAFF
TRBV29-1,13,CSVSDRANYGYTF
TRBV6-6,15,CASSKGAANNSPLHF
TRBV29-1,16,CSVEVYSGVRTNEQFF
TRBV30,13,CAWSQDSNQPQHF
TRBV27,16,CASSLSTGVSNQPQHF
TRBV11-3,15,CASSLSGVSTDTQYF
TRBV7-2,15,CASSLVAAYQETQYF
TRBV5-1,14,CASSLEGTTDTQYF
TRBV28,16,CASTEGGTRASYGYTF
TRBV18,13,CASSPRETYEQYF
TRBV13,15,CASSLDANSGNTIYF
TRBV10-3,15,CAISEGTGSLETQYF
TRBV5-6,15,CASSPLGSGANVLTF
TRBV10-3,15,CAISGRDMAISPLHF
TRBV7-6,13,CASSSAMDTEAFF